The 10 T cell receptor beta chains below come from one sample, sequenced in a study of blood T cell repertoires in COVID-19. Libraries were prepared by immunoSEQ multiplex PCR; TCRdb keeps only in-frame clonotypes and omits some of them. Of approximately 230,000 clones listed, about 85% are singletons. Sequenced material: peripheral blood. Receptor source: a young man with active or convalescent COVID-19.

The table lists this clone with a count of one. The chain links TRBV7-6 to TRBJ1-1; D unclear. This CDR3 comprises 15 residues. Germline lookup yields CDR1 SGHVS and CDR2 FNYEAQ. V lost 1 base and J lost 1, with 10 bases in between. As DNA, the CDR3 is TGTGCCAGCAGCTTAGGCTCAGCGGGGAACACTGAAGCTTTCTTT. The encoded protein is CASSLGSAGNTEAFF.

The rearrangement uses TRBV18 and TRBJ1-6; 9 positions agree with TRBD1. Germline V gives CDR1 KGHSH, CDR2 LQKENI. The CDR3 is made up of 13 amino acids. Losses at the gene ends were 6 bases for V and 8 bases for J; bases not matched to a gene: 2. CDR3 nucleotides: TGTGCCAGCTCGGGACAGGGTGATTCACCCCTCCACTTT. This encodes CASSGQGDSPLHF.

The rearrangement uses TRBV30 and TRBJ1-3; D uncertain. Trimming removed 0 bases from V and 9 bases from J, with 12 bases in between. The germline V gene encodes CDR1 GTSNPN and CDR2 SVGIG (reference sequence). The CDR3 totals 13 residues. The CDR3 DNA sequence: TGTGCCTGGAGTGTAGCGGGGTTGGGCACCATATATTTT. Its translation: CAWSVAGLGTIYF.

The chain recombines TRBV28 with TRBJ1-1; unclear D gene. Germline loops: CDR1 MDHEN, CDR2 SYDVKM. The CDR3 extends over 11 amino acids. V dropped 6 bases and J dropped 11 bases, with 13 bases sitting between them. CDR3 amino acids: CASRKLEQAFF. The CDR3, as DNA: TGTGCCAGCAGGAAACTAGAGCAGGCTTTCTTT. The complete variable domain, with remaining parts taken from reference TRBV28 and TRBJ1-1, reads DVKVTQSSRYLVKRTGEKVFLECVQDMDHENMFWYRQDPGLGLRLIYFSYDVKMKEKGDIPEGYSVSREKKERFSLILESASTNQTSMYLCASRKLEQAFFGQGTRLTVV.

J is TRBJ2-4 and V is TRBV23-1; D call uncertain. TRBV23-1 has ORF status, its function being uncertain. This CDR3 is 18 amino acids long. Trimming took off 0 bases at V and 0 bases at J, with 15 bases between the two ends. The CDR3 loop is CASSQSHPLRLAKNIQYF. The CDR3 DNA reads as TGCGCCAGCAGTCAATCACACCCCTTGAGGCTAGCCAAAAACATTCAGTACTTC.

The sample holds a few counts of this clone. The CDR3 coding sequence is TGTGCCAGCAGCCAGACCGGGACAGGGCATGGCTACACCTTC. The encoded protein is CASSQTGTGHGYTF. This chain joins TRBV3-1 (or the pseudogene TRBV3-2) and TRBJ1-2, with 9 bases aligning to TRBD1. Germline CDR1 LGHDT, CDR2 YNNKEL (reference sequence). This CDR3 is built from 14 residues. The ends lost 3 bases at V and 6 bases at J; junction bases unmatched: 5.

This clone showed up many times. The chain carries TRBV7-8 and TRBJ1-5, with 9 bases matching TRBD1. Germline CDR1 SGHVS, CDR2 FQNEAQ. V lost 1 base to trimming and J lost 6 bases; unmatched junction nucleotides: 4. CDR3 size: 15 residues. CDR3 sequence (DNA): TGTGCCAGCAGCTTAGACAGGGGGCAGCGTCAGCCCCAGCATTTT. This codes for CASSLDRGQRQPQHF.

V gene TRBV2 combines with J gene TRBJ1-2; D might be TRBD1 (6 bases). The CDR3 is made up of 13 amino acids. Trimming stripped 7 bases from V and 10 bases from J, with 19 bases between. Germline CDR1 is SNHLY and CDR2 is FYNNEI. The CDR3 here is CASIVDSGGDYTF. In DNA form, the CDR3 reads TGTGCCAGCATTGTGGACAGCGGGGGAGACTACACCTTC.

Here the CDR3 DNA reads TGTGCCAGCTCCGCCGGGGATACGCAGTATTTT. It specifies CASSAGDTQYF. This chain uses TRBV18 with TRBJ2-3; D not resolved. This CDR3 spans 11 amino acids. Trimming shortened V by 6 bases and J by 6 bases, and 7 bases separated the two germline ends. The germline CDR1 and CDR2 sequences are KGHSH and LQKENI. Based on the CDR3 plus reference TRBV18 and TRBJ2-3, the full variable domain is NAGVMQNPRHLVRRRGQEARLRCSPMKGHSHVYWYRQLPEEGLKFMVYLQKENIIDESGMPKERFSAEFPKEGPSILRIQQVVRGDSAAYFCASSAGDTQYFGPGTRLTVL.

This chain joins TRBV11-2 and TRBJ2-7; no reliable D call. V lost 5 bases and J 6 bases, leaving 17 bases between the germline ends. Germline assignment: CDR1 SGHAT and CDR2 FQNNGV. The CDR3 runs 14 residues. CDR3 amino acids: CASSQASGLGEQYF. The CDR3 DNA reads TGTGCCAGCAGCCAGGCATCTGGATTAGGCGAGCAGTACTTC.